Shown below are 5 T cell receptor beta chains from a single sample sequenced in a study of T cell therapy after organ transplantation (dated by TCRdb to 2018 to 2020). The time point label, as the study defines it: 20-29 weeks after completion of therapy. Library generation was performed with the immunoSEQ multiplex PCR assay. TCRdb took over this immuneACCESS table, retaining in-frame rearrangements with V and J assigned. Such tables are incomplete; in checked studies, under half of the missing clones stem from an unresolved V gene, and the remainder is unexplained. In this sample the table shows about 18,000 clones, roughly 85% of which occur a single time. Roughly 28% of the sample is taken by the ten largest. Their cognate antigens are unknown. The sequencing here drew on CD8+ T cells from blood, taken after autologous CMV-specific T cell therapy. Receptor source: a human patient who had received a solid organ transplant and had CMV disease. Some T cells may be donor cells from the graft after a transplant.

This chain links TRBV6-5 with TRBJ2-1, with D uncertain. The CDR3 runs to 14 residues. V lost 3 bases and J 7 bases, leaving 13 bases between the germline ends. Germline assignment: CDR1 MNHEY and CDR2 SVGAGI. Here the CDR3 DNA reads TGTGCCAGCAGTTATTCGACCCCAGCAAATGAGCAGTTCTTC. Translating gives CASSYSTPANEQFF.

The chain combines TRBV2 with TRBJ1-2; a possible D gene is TRBD1 (5 bases). This CDR3 is built from 15 residues. The V end was cut by 2 bases, the J end by 4 bases, with 14 bases between. From germline, CDR1 is SNHLY and CDR2 FYNNEI. The CDR3, as DNA: TGTGCCAGCAGTGAACCCGGGGGGAGATCCTATGGCTACACCTTC. It is translated as CASSEPGGRSYGYTF.

This clone is medium-sized by share. The chain couples TRBV5-6 to TRBJ1-1; no reliable D call. V shed 1 base and J shed 1 base, with 11 bases lying between them. Germline V lookup: CDR1 SGHDT, CDR2 YYEEEE. The CDR3 is 15 residues long. The CDR3 DNA sequence: TGTGCCAGCAGCTTGATCGGGAGTACGAACACTGAAGCTTTCTTT. Translating it yields CASSLIGSTNTEAFF.

The rearrangement joins TRBV6-6 to TRBJ1-5; possibly TRBD1 for D (6 bases). Germline V gene data show CDR1 as MNHNY and CDR2 as SVGAGI (reference sequence). The CDR3 runs 14 residues. V dropped 8 bases and J dropped 1 base, with 12 bases sitting between them. This CDR3 reads CASSGHLSNQPQHF. CDR3 DNA: TGTGCCAGCTCGGGACATCTAAGCAATCAGCCCCAGCATTTT.

J is TRBJ2-6 and V is TRBV2; tentative D call: TRBD2 (6 bases). The CDR3 runs to 16 residues. Germline CDR1 is SNHLY and CDR2 is FYNNEI. The V end lost 2 bases, the J end lost 2 bases, and 10 bases lay between the germline ends. CDR3 DNA sequence: TGTGCCAGCAGTGAAAGGGCGGGGACTGGGGCCAACGTCCTGACTTTC. It encodes CASSERAGTGANVLTF.